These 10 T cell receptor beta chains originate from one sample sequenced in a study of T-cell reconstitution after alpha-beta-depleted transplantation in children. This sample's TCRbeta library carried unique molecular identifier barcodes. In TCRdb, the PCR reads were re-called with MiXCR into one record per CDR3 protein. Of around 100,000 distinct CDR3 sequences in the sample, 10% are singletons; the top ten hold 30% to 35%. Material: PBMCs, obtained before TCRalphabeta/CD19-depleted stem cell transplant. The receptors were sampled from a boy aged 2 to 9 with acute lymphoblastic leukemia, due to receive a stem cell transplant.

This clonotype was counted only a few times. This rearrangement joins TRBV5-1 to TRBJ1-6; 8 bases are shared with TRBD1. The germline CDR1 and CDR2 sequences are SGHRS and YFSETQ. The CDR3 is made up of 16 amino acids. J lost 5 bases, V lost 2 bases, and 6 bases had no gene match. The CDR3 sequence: CASSFDRGINNSPLHF. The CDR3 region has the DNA TGCGCCAGCAGCTTTGACAGGGGAATAAATAATTCACCCCTCCACTTT.

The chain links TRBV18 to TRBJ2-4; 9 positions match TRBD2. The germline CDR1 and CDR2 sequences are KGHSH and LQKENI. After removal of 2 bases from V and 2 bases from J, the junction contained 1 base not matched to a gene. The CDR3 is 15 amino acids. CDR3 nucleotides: TGTGCCAGCTCACCAGCGGGAGGGCCCAAAAACATTCAGTACTTC. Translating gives CASSPAGGPKNIQYF.

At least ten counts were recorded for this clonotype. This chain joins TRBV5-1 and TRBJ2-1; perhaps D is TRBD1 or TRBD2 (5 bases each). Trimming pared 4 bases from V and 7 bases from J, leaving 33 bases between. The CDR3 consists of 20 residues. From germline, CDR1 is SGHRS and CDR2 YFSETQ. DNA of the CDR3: TGCGCCAGCAGCAAAGAGAGGGGAGACTCACGGGCATCCTTGGGGAATGAGCAGTTCTTC. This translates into CASSKERGDSRASLGNEQFF.

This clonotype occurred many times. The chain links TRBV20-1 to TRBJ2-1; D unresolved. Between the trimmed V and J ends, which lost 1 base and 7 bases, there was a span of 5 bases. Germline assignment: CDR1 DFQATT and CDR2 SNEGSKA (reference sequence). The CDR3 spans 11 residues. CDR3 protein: CSARGTNEQFF. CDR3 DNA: TGCAGTGCTAGAGGAACGAATGAGCAGTTCTTC.

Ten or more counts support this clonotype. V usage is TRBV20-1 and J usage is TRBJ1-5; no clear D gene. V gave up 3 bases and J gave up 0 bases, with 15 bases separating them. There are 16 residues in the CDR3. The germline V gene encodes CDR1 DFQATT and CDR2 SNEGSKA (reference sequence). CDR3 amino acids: CSASREGNNSNQPQHF. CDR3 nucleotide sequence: TGCAGTGCTAGTCGGGAGGGAAATAATAGCAATCAGCCCCAGCATTTT.

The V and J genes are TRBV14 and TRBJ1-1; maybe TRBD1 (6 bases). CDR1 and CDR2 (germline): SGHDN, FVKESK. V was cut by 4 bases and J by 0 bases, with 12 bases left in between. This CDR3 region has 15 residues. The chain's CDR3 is CASSRFRQVNTEAFF. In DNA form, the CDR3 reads TGTGCCAGCAGCCGGTTCCGACAGGTGAACACTGAAGCTTTCTTT.

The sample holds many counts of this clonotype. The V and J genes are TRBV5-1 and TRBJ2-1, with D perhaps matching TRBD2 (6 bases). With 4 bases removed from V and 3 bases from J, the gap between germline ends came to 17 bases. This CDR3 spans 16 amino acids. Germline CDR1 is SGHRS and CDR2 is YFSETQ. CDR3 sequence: CASSPEEGWSYNEQFF. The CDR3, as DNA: TGCGCCAGCAGCCCGGAGGAGGGTTGGAGCTACAATGAGCAGTTCTTC.

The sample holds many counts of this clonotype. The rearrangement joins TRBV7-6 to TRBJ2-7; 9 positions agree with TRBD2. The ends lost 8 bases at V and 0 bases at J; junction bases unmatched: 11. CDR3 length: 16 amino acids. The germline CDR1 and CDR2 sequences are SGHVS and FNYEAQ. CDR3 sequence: CASPRLGSGSSYEQYF. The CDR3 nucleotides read TGTGCCAGCCCACGACTCGGTAGCGGGAGCTCCTACGAGCAGTACTTC. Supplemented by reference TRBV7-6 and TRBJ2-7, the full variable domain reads GAGVSQSPRYKVTKRGQDVALRCDPISGHVSLYWYRQALGQGPEFLTYFNYEAQQDKSGLPNDRFSAERPEGSISTLTIQRTEQRDSAMYRCASPRLGSGSSYEQYFGPGTRLTVT.

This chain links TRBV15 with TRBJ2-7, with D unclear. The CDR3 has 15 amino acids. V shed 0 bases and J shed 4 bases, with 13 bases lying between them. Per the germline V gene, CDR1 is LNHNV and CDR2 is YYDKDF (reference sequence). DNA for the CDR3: TGTGCCACCAGCAGAGATCCCTCTGGCGAATACGAGCAGTACTTC. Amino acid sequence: CATSRDPSGEYEQYF.

The CDR3 region has the DNA TGTGCCAGCCCCCCTTTTTGGAGGGACGGAACCTTCAATCAGCCCCAGCATTTT. Amino acid sequence: CASPPFWRDGTFNQPQHF. V usage is TRBV7-2 and J usage is TRBJ1-5, with a weak D call TRBD1 (5 bases). The V gene lost 8 bases and the J gene lost 3 bases, with 26 bases spanning the gap. Germline CDR1 reads SGHTA; CDR2 reads FQGNSA. The CDR3 extends over 18 amino acids.